This entry lists 2 T cell receptor beta chains sequenced from one sample in a study of T cell repertoires in cytomegalovirus infection. TCRdb analysed the reads with MiXCR anew, one entry per CDR3 protein. The sample shows a few hundred thousand distinct CDR3 sequences, roughly 16% of them seen only once. Sequencing was done on a sample of PBMCs. The source of these receptors is a human donor in good health (CMV status not recorded). Some clones in this sample may be carry-over from other donors' samples.

The J gene is TRBJ2-1, the V gene TRBV5-1; a weak D match, TRBD1 (6 bases). This CDR3 region has 13 residues. Germline V gene sequence: CDR1 SGHRS, CDR2 YFSETQ. Trimming took 4 bases from V and 10 from J, leaving 15 bases between them. CDR3 region: CASSQQGLIEQFF. CDR3 DNA sequence: TGCGCCAGCAGCCAACAGGGTTTGATCGAGCAGTTCTTC.

This chain uses TRBV5-1 with TRBJ2-5, with D unclear. The germline V and J ends were trimmed by 0 bases and 5 bases, with 14 bases remaining between them. The CDR3 is 15 residues long. Germline lookup yields CDR1 SGHRS and CDR2 YFSETQ. In DNA, the CDR3 is TGCGCCAGCAGCTTGGGTGCAGCCCTGGAGGAGACCCAGTACTTC. Its protein product is CASSLGAALEETQYF.